Presented here are 30 T cell receptor beta chains from one specimen sequenced in a study of response to subunit inactivated influenza vaccine. TCRdb re-called the RT-PCR reads with MiXCR, one entry per CDR3 protein. The sample lists roughly 170,000 distinct CDR3 sequences, roughly 8.7% occurring once. The sample in question was non-naive T cells sorted from PBMCs, obtained on the day of vaccination. Source of these receptors: a man aged 50 to 59 who received an inactivated influenza vaccine.

A few counts support this clonotype. The rearrangement links TRBV24-1 to TRBJ2-4; 7 bases align to TRBD1. Losses at the gene ends were 5 bases for V and 8 bases for J; bases not matched to a gene: 5. CDR1 and CDR2 (germline): KGHDR, SFDVKD. The length of the CDR3 is 13 residues. CDR3 in DNA: TGTGCCACCAGTGTGGCAGGGGGAGACATTCAGTACTTC. It specifies CATSVAGGDIQYF.

The J gene is TRBJ2-5, the V gene TRBV14; the D gene is possibly TRBD2 (5 bases). Germline CDR1 reads SGHDN; CDR2 reads FVKESK. V gave up 0 bases and J gave up 4 bases, with 12 bases separating them. This CDR3 comprises 15 residues. CDR3 nucleotide sequence: TGTGCCAGCAGCCAAGATCTATCGGGGTTAGAGACCCAGTACTTC. It yields the protein CASSQDLSGLETQYF.

The V gene is TRBV7-3, the J gene TRBJ2-1; the match to TRBD2 covers 10 bases. Germline V gives CDR1 SGHTA, CDR2 FQGTGA. This CDR3 contains 14 residues. J was trimmed by 6 bases and V by 5 bases; bases with no gene match: 4. The CDR3 DNA sequence: TGTGCCAGCAGCACTAGCGGGATTTCCAATGAGCAGTTCTTC. Its protein product is CASSTSGISNEQFF. The full variable domain, in which reference TRBV7-3 and TRBJ2-1 provide the parts outside the CDR3, is GAGVSQTPSNKVTEKGKYVELRCDPISGHTALYWYRQSLGQGPEFLIYFQGTGAADDSGLPNDRFFAVRPEGSVSTLKIQRTERGDSAVYLCASSTSGISNEQFFGPGTRLTVL.

This clonotype was detected a few times. Its ends do not fully match the called genes, so a read error is possible. V usage is TRBV20-1 and J usage is TRBJ2-3, with TRBD1 matching over 7 bases. This CDR3 is built from 14 residues. Germline V gene lookup returns CDR1 DFQATT and CDR2 SNEGSKA (reference sequence). CDR3 nucleotides: TGCAGTGCAAGAGGCAGGGGGTTCACAGATACGCAGTATTTT. Translated, it gives CSARGRGFTDTQYF.

There are a few counts of this clonotype. The V and J genes are TRBV7-9 and TRBJ1-1; no clear D gene. Per germline, CDR1 SEHNR and CDR2 FQNEAQ (reference sequence). Deletions cut 2 bases from V and 7 bases from J, with 14 bases between. The CDR3 contains 14 residues. CDR3 sequence: CASSLSQPVLEAFF. The CDR3 coding sequence is TGTGCCAGCAGCTTATCCCAGCCCGTACTTGAAGCTTTCTTT.

A few counts support this clonotype. This sequence joins TRBV5-6 and TRBJ2-7; possible D gene TRBD2, 6 bases. Trimming took off 0 bases at V and 1 base at J, with 11 bases between the two ends. This CDR3 has 15 residues. Per germline, CDR1 SGHDT and CDR2 YYEEEE. CDR3 coding DNA: TGTGCCAGCAGCTTGGGTTGGGACTCTTCCTACGAGCAGTACTTC. Amino acids: CASSLGWDSSYEQYF.

This clonotype has a handful of counts. CDR3: CASRQAGAGELFF. The CDR3 DNA is TGTGCCAGCAGACAAGCGGGGGCCGGGGAGCTGTTTTTT. This rearrangement joins TRBV7-9 to TRBJ2-2; 8 positions agree with TRBD2. CDR1 and CDR2 (germline): SEHNR, FQNEAQ (reference sequence). The CDR3 has 13 amino acids. V shed 6 bases and J 6 bases; nucleotides not matched to a gene: 3.

This clonotype was seen a handful of times. This rearrangement joins TRBV6-2 or TRBV6-3 to TRBJ2-3; TRBD2 matches 14 bases. J lost 0 bases, V lost 6 bases, and 14 bases had no gene match. The length of the CDR3 is 20 residues. In germline, CDR1 is MNHEY, CDR2 SVGEGT. The CDR3 DNA sequence: TGTGCCAGCAGACCAAGGCGGACTAGCGGGGGGATCACTAGCACAGATACGCAGTATTTT. Encoded protein: CASRPRRTSGGITSTDTQYF.

This chain links TRBV20-1 with TRBJ1-2, with D maybe TRBD1 (5 bases). Germline-derived CDR1 and CDR2 are DFQATT and SNEGSKA (reference sequence). The V and J ends lost 4 bases and 8 bases respectively, with 20 bases between them. This CDR3 comprises 14 residues. As DNA, the CDR3 is TGCAGTGCTAAAACCGGGACCGCCGACGGAGGCTACACCTTC. Translating it yields CSAKTGTADGGYTF.

This clonotype was seen at least ten times. This chain uses TRBV20-1 with TRBJ2-3; tentatively, D is TRBD2 (5 bases). V was cut by 5 bases and J by 0 bases, with 15 bases left in between. Germline lookup yields CDR1 DFQATT and CDR2 SNEGSKA (reference sequence). The length of the CDR3 is 15 residues. In nucleotides, the CDR3 is TGCAGTGCTCCCACCGTGCGGACTAGCACAGATACGCAGTATTTT. Translated, it gives CSAPTVRTSTDTQYF.

This chain connects TRBV9 to TRBJ2-3, with D possibly being TRBD2 (5 bases). Germline-derived CDR1 and CDR2 are SGDLS and YYNGEE. With 0 bases removed from V and 2 bases from J, the gap between germline ends came to 10 bases. CDR3 length: 15 amino acids. This CDR3 reads CASSVEGAATDTQYF. As DNA, the CDR3 is TGTGCCAGCAGCGTAGAGGGAGCGGCCACAGATACGCAGTATTTT.

This clonotype was counted a few times. The V gene is TRBV9, the J gene TRBJ2-7, with D hard to call. The CDR3 is 12 amino acids. CDR1 SGDLS and CDR2 YYNGEE come from the germline V gene. With 4 bases removed from V and 6 bases from J, the gap between germline ends came to 11 bases. This CDR3 is CASSPALGEQYF. CDR3 bases: TGTGCCAGCAGCCCCGCCCTGGGCGAGCAGTACTTC.

The rearrangement uses TRBV28 and TRBJ1-3, with unresolved D. The CDR3 is 15 amino acids. Trimming stripped 2 bases from V and 0 bases from J, with 8 bases between. CDR1 is MDHEN, CDR2 SYDVKM, per germline. The CDR3 DNA reads TGTGCCAGCAGTTTAGGCCTAAGCTCTGGAAACACCATATATTTT. Protein sequence: CASSLGLSSGNTIYF.

The sample holds many counts of this clonotype. This chain uses TRBV29-1 with TRBJ1-5; the D gene is possibly TRBD1 (5 bases). Trimming shortened V by 4 bases and J by 0 bases, and 7 bases separated the two germline ends. Germline CDR1 is SQVTM and CDR2 is ANQGSEA. This CDR3 is 13 amino acids long. CDR3 protein: CSVAGNSNQPQHF. CDR3 bases: TGCAGCGTTGCAGGGAATAGCAATCAGCCCCAGCATTTT.

The sample holds many counts of this clonotype. The V call is TRBV4-2, the J call TRBJ2-1; TRBD2 matches at 7 bases. The germline V gene encodes CDR1 LGHNA and CDR2 YNFKEQ. V lost 4 bases to trimming and J lost 0 bases; unmatched junction nucleotides: 6. The CDR3 runs to 16 residues. In DNA form, the CDR3 reads TGTGCCAGCAGCCGGCTAGCGGATACCTCCTACAATGAGCAGTTCTTC. This gives the protein CASSRLADTSYNEQFF.

This clonotype has just a few counts. The gene calls are TRBV2 and TRBJ1-2; the D is unclear. Germline V lookup: CDR1 SNHLY, CDR2 FYNNEI. The length of the CDR3 is 14 residues. V gave up 9 bases and J gave up 0 bases, with 14 bases separating them. The CDR3 spells CASRMGSTNYGYTF. The CDR3 DNA follows: TGTGCCAGTCGAATGGGCTCTACTAACTATGGCTACACCTTC.

In this sample, this clonotype turned up a few times. The chain couples TRBV2 to TRBJ2-6, with TRBD2 matching 7 bases. V lost 2 bases, J lost 0 bases, and 4 bases stayed unmatched. The CDR3 is 17 amino acids. Per the germline V gene, CDR1 is SNHLY and CDR2 is FYNNEI. CDR3 coding DNA: TGTGCCAGCAGTGAAAGGCTAGCGGTCTCTGGGGCCAACGTCCTGACTTTC. This codes for CASSERLAVSGANVLTF.

This chain joins TRBV10-3 and TRBJ1-3, with D unresolved. Trimming removed 6 bases at V and 6 bases at J, with 9 bases between. CDR1 ENHRY and CDR2 SYGVKD come from the germline V gene. This CDR3 comprises 12 residues. The CDR3 DNA sequence: TGTGCCATCAGGACGAGAGAAAACACCATATATTTT. Translating it yields CAIRTRENTIYF.

This rearrangement joins TRBV28 to TRBJ2-2; no clear D. CDR3 length: 14 residues. The germline V gene encodes CDR1 MDHEN and CDR2 SYDVKM. V dropped 1 base and J dropped 4 bases, with 7 bases sitting between them. Written as DNA, the CDR3 is TGTGCCAGCAGTTTATTACGCAGCACCGGGGAGCTGTTTTTT. Translating gives CASSLLRSTGELFF.

Ten or more counts support this clonotype. The V gene is TRBV7-2, the J gene TRBJ2-1, with D possibly being TRBD2 (5 bases). Trimming took 7 bases from V and 7 from J, leaving 14 bases between them. Germline CDR1 reads SGHTA; CDR2 reads FQGNSA. The CDR3 has 13 amino acids. CDR3 sequence (DNA): TGTGCCAGCAATATTGGAGGCTTAAATGAGCAGTTCTTC. It yields the protein CASNIGGLNEQFF.

About this clonotype: One end of the junction does not line up with germline, which may come from a read error. The chain combines TRBV12-3 or TRBV12-4 with TRBJ2-2, with D tentatively TRBD1 (7 bases). This CDR3 is 12 amino acids long. CDR3 sequence (DNA): TGTGACAGCAGGGGGGCCACCGGGGAGCTGTTTTTT. This codes for CDSRGATGELFF.

This clonotype has at least ten counts. The chain has TRBV20-1 and TRBJ2-5; TRBD2 is a possible D gene (6 bases). Germline values: CDR1 DFQATT, CDR2 SNEGSKA (reference sequence). The CDR3 is 16 residues long. V shed 2 bases and J shed 3 bases, with 19 bases lying between them. The CDR3 nucleotides are TGCAGTGCTAGAATGTTGGGCGGGACCAAGGAAGAGACCCAGTACTTC. Its translation: CSARMLGGTKEETQYF.

This clonotype was counted many times. The chain has TRBV5-1 and TRBJ2-3, with 9 nucleotides matching TRBD2. CDR1 is SGHRS and CDR2 is YFSETQ in the germline V gene. V was pared by 0 bases and J by 5 bases, with 7 bases of the junction left unmatched. CDR3 length: 16 amino acids. The CDR3, as DNA: TGCGCCAGCAGCTTGGAGATAGCGGGAGTGATAGATACGCAGTATTTT. Protein: CASSLEIAGVIDTQYF.

Many counts were recorded for this clonotype. The CDR3 loop is CASSISRDWGNEQFF. CDR3 nucleotides: TGTGCCAGCAGCATTTCCCGCGACTGGGGTAATGAGCAGTTCTTC. V and J are TRBV7-3 and TRBJ2-1; D gene uncertain. Trimming cost V 5 bases and J 7 bases, with 18 bases left between them. The CDR3 length is 15 residues. The germline V gene has CDR1 SGHTA and CDR2 FQGTGA.

The rearrangement links TRBV20-1 to TRBJ2-1; D might be TRBD1 or TRBD2, each matching 6 bases. V shed 6 bases and J shed 8 bases, with 23 bases lying between them. CDR3 length equals 15 residues. Germline CDR1 DFQATT, CDR2 SNEGSKA (reference sequence). The CDR3, as DNA: TGCAGTGCAGTGGGGGGCACTTGGAGTATCGATGAGCAGTTCTTC. Amino acid sequence: CSAVGGTWSIDEQFF.

This clonotype appeared a few times. The CDR3 is CSVDTSGRYTDTQYF. CDR3 sequence (DNA): TGCAGCGTTGATACTAGCGGGAGATACACAGATACGCAGTATTTT. The rearrangement joins TRBV29-1 to TRBJ2-3; the match to TRBD2 covers 11 bases. The germline gives CDR1 SQVTM, CDR2 ANQGSEA. Unmatched junction bases numbered 4, after V lost 3 bases and J lost 2 bases. The CDR3 runs 15 residues.

The V call is TRBV7-9, the J call TRBJ1-3; D is ambiguous. This CDR3 has 15 residues. V lost 5 bases and J 2 bases, leaving 13 bases between the germline ends. Germline lookup yields CDR1 SEHNR and CDR2 FQNEAQ (reference sequence). CDR3 loop: CASSRTAGPGNTIYF. In DNA form, the CDR3 reads TGTGCCAGCAGCCGCACTGCAGGTCCTGGAAACACCATATATTTT.

This clonotype appeared a few times. This chain links TRBV14 with TRBJ2-3; D is unclear. V lost 0 bases, J lost 6 bases, and 10 bases lay in between. CDR1 SGHDN and CDR2 FVKESK come from the germline V gene. This CDR3 contains 14 residues. This chain's CDR3 is CASSQDSVKDTQYF. In DNA form, the CDR3 reads TGTGCCAGCAGCCAAGATTCGGTGAAGGATACGCAGTATTTT.

This clonotype was seen only a few times. The chain uses TRBV7-2 and TRBJ2-1, with TRBD2 identical over 11 bases. From germline, CDR1 is SGHTA and CDR2 FQGNSA. Trimming took 1 base from V and 9 from J; bases not matched to a gene: 8. This CDR3 contains 16 residues. CDR3 coding DNA: TGTGCCAGCAGCTTAGTGGGCCTAGCGGGAGGAGGTGAGCAGTTCTTC. Translating gives CASSLVGLAGGGEQFF. Looking up the rest from reference TRBV7-2 and TRBJ2-1 gives the full variable domain: GAGVSQSPSNKVTEKGKDVELRCDPISGHTALYWYRQSLGQGLEFLIYFQGNSAPDKSGLPSDRFSAERTGGSVSTLTIQRTQQEDSAVYLCASSLVGLAGGGEQFFGPGTRLTVL.

This clonotype was observed a handful of times. In DNA form, the CDR3 reads TGTGCCAGCAGCTTACCCGGGACAGGGAGGCCTCCCTCCTACAATGAGCAGTTCTTC. Translating gives CASSLPGTGRPPSYNEQFF. The chain combines TRBV11-2 with TRBJ2-1; TRBD1 aligns across 9 bases. Per the germline V gene, CDR1 is SGHAT and CDR2 is FQNNGV. CDR3 length: 19 residues. Losses at the gene ends were 2 bases for V and 0 bases for J; bases not matched to a gene: 11.